This is a list of T cell receptor beta chains from one sample in a study of T cell changes during pregnancy in multiple sclerosis. Data came from immunoSEQ multiplex PCR; TCRdb stores just in-frame clones and leaves some out. Found here are tens of thousands of clones, 90% of them singletons; the top ten hold around 11%. This specimen was CD8+ T cells from peripheral blood mononuclear cells, taken before pregnancy. The source is a female donor with multiple sclerosis, enrolled in a pregnancy study. Both conserved end residues are part of each CDR3. D genes are given only for firm matches.

j_gene: TRBJ2-2; d_gene: -; v_gene: TRBV2; CDR3nt: TGTGCCAGCAGTCCGACAGGGAACACCGGGGAGCTGTTTTTT; CDR3aa: CASSPTGNTGELFF
j_gene: TRBJ1-3; d_gene: TRBD1; v_gene: TRBV4-1; CDR3nt: TGCGCCAGCAGCCAAGATTGGACAGGGGGAAACACCATATATTTT; CDR3aa: CASSQDWTGGNTIYF
j_gene: TRBJ2-5; d_gene: -; v_gene: TRBV27; CDR3nt: TGTGCCAGCAGTTTATCGGTCGGGGAGGTGACCCAGTACTTC; CDR3aa: CASSLSVGEVTQYF
j_gene: TRBJ1-5; d_gene: -; v_gene: TRBV19; CDR3nt: TGTGCCAGTAGTAACAGGGCTAGCAATCAGCCCCAGCATTTT; CDR3aa: CASSNRASNQPQHF
j_gene: TRBJ2-7; d_gene: -; v_gene: TRBV4-1; CDR3nt: TGCGCCAGCAGCCAAGCAGACGAGCAGTACTTC; CDR3aa: CASSQADEQYF
j_gene: TRBJ1-4; d_gene: TRBD1; v_gene: TRBV7-9; CDR3nt: TGTGCCAGCAGCTCAAACCGGGACAGGTTTTTT; CDR3aa: CASSSNRDRFF
j_gene: TRBJ1-5; d_gene: -; v_gene: TRBV27; CDR3nt: TGTGCCAGCAGTTTTCTCCCCAGAGGTTATCAGCCCCAGCATTTT; CDR3aa: CASSFLPRGYQPQHF
j_gene: TRBJ1-5; d_gene: TRBD1; v_gene: TRBV30; CDR3nt: TGTGCCTGGAGCCCGGGACAGGGTTATCAGCCCCAGCATTTT; CDR3aa: CAWSPGQGYQPQHF
j_gene: TRBJ1-6; d_gene: -; v_gene: TRBV29-1; CDR3nt: TGCAGCGATACCGCCCGACAGAGGAGCTCCTATAATTCACCCCTCCACTTT; CDR3aa: CSDTARQRSSYNSPLHF
j_gene: TRBJ2-5; d_gene: TRBD2; v_gene: TRBV4-1; CDR3nt: TGCGCCAGCAGCCCAGGCCAAACTAGCGGACAAGAGACCCAGTACTTC; CDR3aa: CASSPGQTSGQETQYF
j_gene: TRBJ2-5; d_gene: -; v_gene: TRBV19; CDR3nt: TGTGCCAGTAGTATGAGTGGGCTAGCCCGCGGAGAGACCCAGTACTTC; CDR3aa: CASSMSGLARGETQYF
j_gene: TRBJ1-5; d_gene: -; v_gene: TRBV30; CDR3nt: TGTGCCTGGAGTTTCGTCAGCGGTCAGCCCCAGCATTTT; CDR3aa: CAWSFVSGQPQHF